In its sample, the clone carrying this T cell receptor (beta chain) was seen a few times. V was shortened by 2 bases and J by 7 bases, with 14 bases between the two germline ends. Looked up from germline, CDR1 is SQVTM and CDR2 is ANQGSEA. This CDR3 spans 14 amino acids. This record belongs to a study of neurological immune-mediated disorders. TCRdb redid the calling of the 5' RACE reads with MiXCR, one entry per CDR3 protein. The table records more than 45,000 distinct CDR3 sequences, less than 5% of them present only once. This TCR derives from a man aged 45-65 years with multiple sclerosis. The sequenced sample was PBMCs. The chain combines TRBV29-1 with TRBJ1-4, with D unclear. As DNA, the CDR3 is TGCAGCGTTGAAATACGACACGTGGGTGAAAAACTGTTTTTT. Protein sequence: CSVEIRHVGEKLFF.